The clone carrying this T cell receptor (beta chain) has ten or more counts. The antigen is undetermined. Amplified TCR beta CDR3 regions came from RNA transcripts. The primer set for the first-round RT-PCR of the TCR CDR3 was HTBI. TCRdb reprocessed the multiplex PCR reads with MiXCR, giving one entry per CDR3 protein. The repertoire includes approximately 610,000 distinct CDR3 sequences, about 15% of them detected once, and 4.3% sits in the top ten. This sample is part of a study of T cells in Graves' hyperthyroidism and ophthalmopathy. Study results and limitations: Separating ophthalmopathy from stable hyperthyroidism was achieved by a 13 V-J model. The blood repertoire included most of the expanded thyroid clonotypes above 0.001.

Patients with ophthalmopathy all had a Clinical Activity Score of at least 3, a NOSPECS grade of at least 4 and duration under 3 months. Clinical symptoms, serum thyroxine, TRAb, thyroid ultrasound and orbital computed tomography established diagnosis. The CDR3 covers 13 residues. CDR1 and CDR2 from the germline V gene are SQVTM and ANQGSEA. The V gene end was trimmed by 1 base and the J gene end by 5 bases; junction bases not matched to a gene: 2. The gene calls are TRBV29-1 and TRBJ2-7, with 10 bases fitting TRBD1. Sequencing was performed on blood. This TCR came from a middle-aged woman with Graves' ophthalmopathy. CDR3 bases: TGCAGCGTTGAAGGGACAGGGGGAAACGAGCAGTACTTC. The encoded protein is CSVEGTGGNEQYF.